This TCR beta chain originates from a study of early T cells in non-severe SARS-CoV-2 infection (dated by TCRdb to 2020 to 2023). The study in broad terms: TCR sequencing used bulk RNA from unsorted whole blood, so alpha and beta chains could not be paired.

Worth noting for this clonotype: The antigen it recognizes is unknown. One base away there is no much larger clone; base qualities are not given.

Set within a cohort of healthcare workers in London, UK, this nested case-control study involved weekly PCR testing of nasopharyngeal swabs along with blood sampling. Healthcare workers were enrolled in the week of the UK lockdown, from 23 to 31 March 2020, and were followed every week for up to roughly 15 weeks. Libraries were constructed by 5' RACE. TCRdb records NextSeq 500 as the sequencer. The TCR library protocol attached unique molecular identifiers to individual cDNA molecules to correct for sequencing error and PCR bias. Both TCR alpha and beta chains were sequenced, and tight co-correlation was observed between alpha and beta sequence abundances in each sample. The authors processed their data as follows. V gene, J gene and CDR3 annotation of TCR sequences was performed with Decombinator V4. Expanded TCRs were defined as changing significantly between any two time points under a Poisson model with p below 0.0001. TCR abundances were normalised to the total number of TCRs sequenced per sample and were expressed as counts per million. TRAV1-2 paired with TRAJ12, TRAJ20 or TRAJ33 defined MAIT TCRs, while TRAV10 paired with TRAJ18 defined iNKT TCRs. VDJdb, accessed 1 November 2021, was searched for CMV, EBV and SARS-CoV-2 annotated TCRs, with TCRs annotated for multiple antigens excluded. TCRdb reprocessed the public reads (quality trimming at Q25 with fastp, clone calling with MiXCR) and kept in-frame beta chains. Each record represents a unique CDR3 protein, reported with the most common genes and DNA among its rows. These V and J calls rely on TCRdb rather than the paper's analysis. The sample table lists about 100,000 distinct CDR3 sequences, roughly 11% of them with a count of one. The ten largest clones capture roughly 8% of the sample.

The CDR3 runs 16 amino acids, cysteine and phenylalanine included. Only the CDR3 portion is preserved as DNA: 48 bases, with reading frame beginning at the first base. As encoded in the germline V gene, CDR1 is MGHRA while CDR2 is YSYEKL. Trimming removed 3 bases from V and 0 bases from J, leaving 15 bases between the germline ends. Paper-wide results and their limitations: VDJdb matching was skewed toward anti-spike CD8 responses, so virus-specific expansions were likely underestimated and private and CD4 specificities were missed.

The sequence derives from an adult who was a healthcare worker with PCR-confirmed SARS-CoV-2 infection or an uninfected control (not recorded which). The chain couples TRBV4-1 to TRBJ2-7; a tentative D call is TRBD1 (5 bases match). Sequencing was done on a sample of whole blood. For the CDR3, the sequence is CASSQDTRTLSYEQYF. The bases read TGCGCCAGCAGCCAGGACACCAGGACACTCTCCTACGAGCAGTACTTC.